This record covers a single TCR beta chain. Its cognate antigen is unknown. Researchers set a sequencing depth target of 1 in 200,000 to 1 in 1 million T cells. The assay was immunoSEQ multiplex PCR, and TCRdb's table has in-frame clones only and misses some. Here the sample spans more than 200,000 clones, 60% to 80% being singletons. These data are taken from a study of cytotoxic CD8 clonotypes in ibrutinib-treated CLL. Study results and limitations: Public clonotypes, an uncommon group, contracted or remained stable on treatment.

Trimming took off 3 bases at V and 2 bases at J, with 14 bases between the two ends. Per germline, CDR1 MNHEY and CDR2 SMNVEV (reference sequence). CDR3 length: 15 amino acids. The V and J genes are TRBV27 and TRBJ2-7; D is unresolved. The source of this sequence is a human donor with chronic lymphocytic leukemia. Material: PBMCs, obtained after 12 months of ibrutinib treatment. CDR3 DNA: TGTGCCAGCAGTTTGGCGTCATATCGGCCCTACGAGCAGTACTTC. It codes for CASSLASYRPYEQYF.